The present T cell receptor beta chain was sequenced within a study of patients and donors after allogeneic stem cell transplantation. In germline, CDR1 is LGHNA, CDR2 YSLEER. Trimming shortened V by 0 bases and J by 8 bases, and 16 bases separated the two germline ends. There are 15 residues in the CDR3. Each CDR3 protein is one row after TCRdb ran MiXCR on the RT-PCR reads. The sample lists 40,000 to 45,000 distinct CDR3 sequences, more than 30% occurring once. V usage is TRBV4-3 and J usage is TRBJ1-2, with D possibly matching TRBD1 (5 bases). Sequences were obtained from blood, either unsorted or a sorted T cell fraction (not recorded which). The source of this sequence is a human donor who was either an allogeneic HSCT recipient or a stem cell or donor lymphocyte infusion donor (not recorded which). It is not recorded whose cells these are; they may come from a transplant donor. CDR3 region: CASSQDRVKGQGYTF. In DNA, the CDR3 is TGCGCCAGCAGCCAAGATCGGGTAAAGGGGCAAGGCTACACCTTC.